This TCR beta chain stems from a study of cytomegalovirus exposure and HLA in healthy donors. On the study more broadly: Earlier findings included 90 million to 120 million unique TCR beta sequences obtained from approximately 170 million T cells.

PCR employed 60 Vbeta and 13 Jbeta primers. TCRdb's table, derived via immunoSEQ multiplex PCR, lists solely in-frame clones and lacks some. The top ten hold 2% to 2.5% of the sample, which has about 110,000 clones, roughly two thirds seen once. Nominally healthy donors provided the samples, though records likely missed some immune exposures. Study results and limitations: Among TCR beta chains of equal frequency, HLA-associated ones were more clonally expanded in a later analysis.

This clone appeared once. The target antigen is unknown. V dropped 10 bases and J dropped 0 bases, with 21 bases sitting between them. The CDR3 sequence is 17 residues long. The germline V gene has CDR1 LGHNT and CDR2 FRNRAP. What was sequenced was PBMCs. The chain recombines TRBV12-5 with TRBJ2-2; tentative D call: TRBD1 (6 bases). The source of this sequence is a woman in her thirties in good health and CMV-seronegative. Here the CDR3 DNA reads TGTGCTACAGTAGGTCAGGGGCGCCCTACGAACACCGGGGAGCTGTTTTTT. It encodes CATVGQGRPTNTGELFF.